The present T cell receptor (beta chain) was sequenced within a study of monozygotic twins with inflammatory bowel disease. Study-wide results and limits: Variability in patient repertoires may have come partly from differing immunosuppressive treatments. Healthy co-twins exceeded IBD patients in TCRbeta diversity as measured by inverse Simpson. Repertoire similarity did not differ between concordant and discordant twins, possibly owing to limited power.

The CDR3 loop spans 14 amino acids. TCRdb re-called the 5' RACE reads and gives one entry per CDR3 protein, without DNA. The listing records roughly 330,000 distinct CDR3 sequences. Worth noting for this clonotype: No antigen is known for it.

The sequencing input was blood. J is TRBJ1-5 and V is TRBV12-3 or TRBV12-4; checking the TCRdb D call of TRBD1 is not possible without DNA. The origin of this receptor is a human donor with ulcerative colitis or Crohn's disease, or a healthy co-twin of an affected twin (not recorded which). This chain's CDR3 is CASSPLDRDQPQHF.